The 3 T cell receptor beta chains presented below share a single source sample, sequenced in a study of response to subunit inactivated influenza vaccine. TCRdb recomputed calls from the RT-PCR reads with MiXCR, one row per CDR3 protein. The sample carries roughly 570,000 distinct CDR3 sequences, less than 15% recorded once. Sequences were derived from PBMCs from blood, sampled approximately 13 days after vaccination. These TCRs come from a man aged 50-60 years who received an inactivated influenza vaccine.

The rearrangement uses TRBV15 and TRBJ1-1, with TRBD1 matching over 8 bases. Germline lookup yields CDR1 LNHNV and CDR2 YYDKDF (reference sequence). This CDR3 spans 14 amino acids. Germline trimming cut 5 bases from V and 5 bases from J; bases unmatched to any gene: 7. For the CDR3, the DNA is TGTGCCACCAGCCTGACAGGGGATGGTACTGAAGCTTTCTTT. Its protein product is CATSLTGDGTEAFF. Together with reference TRBV15 and TRBJ1-1, the CDR3 gives the full variable domain: DAMVIQNPRYQVTQFGKPVTLSCSQTLNHNVMYWYQQKSSQAPKLLFHYYDKDFNNEADTPDNFQSRRPNTSFCFLDIRSPGLGDTAMYLCATSLTGDGTEAFFGQGTRLTVV.

This clonotype was counted between two and nine times. V gene TRBV28 combines with J gene TRBJ2-3, with TRBD2 matching over 7 bases. The CDR3 consists of 15 residues. V lost 2 bases, J lost 4 bases, and 6 bases stayed unmatched. Germline V gene lookup returns CDR1 MDHEN and CDR2 SYDVKM. CDR3 bases: TGTGCCAGCAGTTTAGAAGGCGGGGGACCAGATACGCAGTATTTT. Its protein product is CASSLEGGGPDTQYF.

This chain links TRBV4-3 with TRBJ2-3; 12 bases line up with TRBD2. V shed 0 bases, J shed 7 bases, and the junction held 8 bases outside the gene matches. The length of the CDR3 is 17 residues. CDR1 LGHNA and CDR2 YSLEER come from the germline V gene. CDR3 bases: TGCGCCAGCAGCCAAGATCCTAGCGGGGGGGCCGTGAATACGCAGTATTTT. Protein product: CASSQDPSGGAVNTQYF.